What follows describes a single T cell receptor beta chain. Its cognate antigen is unknown. This specimen belongs to a study of T cells in Graves' hyperthyroidism and ophthalmopathy. Regarding the study as a whole: Appearing also in blood were most of the thyroid clonotypes expanded above 0.001. The model identified upcoming ophthalmopathy a median approximately six months ahead of onset.

The CDR3 is 12 amino acids. Germline V CDR1 and CDR2: ENHRY, SYGVKD. Trimming pared 2 bases from V and 3 bases from J, leaving 5 bases between. Stable Graves' hyperthyroidism denoted no ophthalmopathy progression over 18 months. Fresh 10 ml peripheral blood yielded PBMCs. The source material, RNA transcripts, was used to amplify TCR beta CDR3 regions. The TCR CDR3 was amplified in a first-round RT-PCR using the HTBI primer set. TCRdb independently ran MiXCR on the multiplex PCR reads; one entry per CDR3 protein. The sample lists about 740,000 distinct CDR3 sequences; roughly 15% were seen once. Sequenced sample: blood. The gene calls are TRBV10-3 and TRBJ2-7; D call uncertain. The receptor's source is a young woman with Graves' hyperthyroidism. DNA for the CDR3: TGTGCCATCAGTGAGCTCGTCTACGAGCAGTACTTC. Amino acid sequence: CAISELVYEQYF.